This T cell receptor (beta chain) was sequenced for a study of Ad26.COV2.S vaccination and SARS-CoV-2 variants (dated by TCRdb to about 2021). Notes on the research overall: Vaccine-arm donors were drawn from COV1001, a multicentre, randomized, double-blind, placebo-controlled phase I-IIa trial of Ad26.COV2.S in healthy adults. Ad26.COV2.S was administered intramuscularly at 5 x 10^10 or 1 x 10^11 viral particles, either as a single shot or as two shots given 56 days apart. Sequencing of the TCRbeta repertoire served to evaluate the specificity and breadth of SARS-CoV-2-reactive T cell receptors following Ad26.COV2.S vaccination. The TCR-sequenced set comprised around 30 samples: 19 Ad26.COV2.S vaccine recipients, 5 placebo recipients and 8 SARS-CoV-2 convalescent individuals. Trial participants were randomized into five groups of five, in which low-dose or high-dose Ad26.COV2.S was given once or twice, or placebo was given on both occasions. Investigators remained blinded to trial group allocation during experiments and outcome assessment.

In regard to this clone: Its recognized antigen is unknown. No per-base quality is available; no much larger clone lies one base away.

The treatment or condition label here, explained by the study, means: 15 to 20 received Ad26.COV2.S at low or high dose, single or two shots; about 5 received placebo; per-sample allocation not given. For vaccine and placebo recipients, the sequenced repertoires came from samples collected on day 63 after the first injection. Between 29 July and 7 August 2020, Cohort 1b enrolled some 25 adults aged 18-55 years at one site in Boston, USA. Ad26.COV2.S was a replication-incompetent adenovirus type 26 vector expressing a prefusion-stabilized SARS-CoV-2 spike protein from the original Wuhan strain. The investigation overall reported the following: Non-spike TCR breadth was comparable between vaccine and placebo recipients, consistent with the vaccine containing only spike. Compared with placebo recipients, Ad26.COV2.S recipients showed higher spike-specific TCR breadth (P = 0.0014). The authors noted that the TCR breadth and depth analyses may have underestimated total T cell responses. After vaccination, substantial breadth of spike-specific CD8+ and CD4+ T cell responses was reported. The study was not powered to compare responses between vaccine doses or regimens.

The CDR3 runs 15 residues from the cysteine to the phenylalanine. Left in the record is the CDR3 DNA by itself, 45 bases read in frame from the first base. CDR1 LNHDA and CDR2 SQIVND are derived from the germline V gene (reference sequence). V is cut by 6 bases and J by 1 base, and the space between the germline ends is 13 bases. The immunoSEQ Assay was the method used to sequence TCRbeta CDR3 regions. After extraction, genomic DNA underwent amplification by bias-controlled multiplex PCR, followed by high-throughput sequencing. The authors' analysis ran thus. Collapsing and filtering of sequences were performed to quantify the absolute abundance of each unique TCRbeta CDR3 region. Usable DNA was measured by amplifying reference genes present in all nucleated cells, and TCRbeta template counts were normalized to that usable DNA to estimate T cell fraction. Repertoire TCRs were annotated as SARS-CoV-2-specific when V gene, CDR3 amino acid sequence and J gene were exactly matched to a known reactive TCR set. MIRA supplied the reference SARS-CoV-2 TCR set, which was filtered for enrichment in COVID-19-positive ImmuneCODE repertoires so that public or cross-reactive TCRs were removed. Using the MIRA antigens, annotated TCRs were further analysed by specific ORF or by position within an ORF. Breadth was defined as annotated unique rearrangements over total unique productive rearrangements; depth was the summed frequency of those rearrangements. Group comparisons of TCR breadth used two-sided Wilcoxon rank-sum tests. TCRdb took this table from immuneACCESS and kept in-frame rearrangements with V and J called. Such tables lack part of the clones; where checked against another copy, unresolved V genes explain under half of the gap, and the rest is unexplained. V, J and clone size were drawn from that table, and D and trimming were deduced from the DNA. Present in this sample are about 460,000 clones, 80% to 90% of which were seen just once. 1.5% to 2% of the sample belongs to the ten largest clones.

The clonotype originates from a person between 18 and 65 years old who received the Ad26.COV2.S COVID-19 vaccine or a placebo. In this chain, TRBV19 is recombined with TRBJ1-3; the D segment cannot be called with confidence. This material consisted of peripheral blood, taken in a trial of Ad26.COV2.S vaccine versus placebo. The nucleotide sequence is TGTGCCAGTAGAATCCAGGTCAAATCTGGAAACACCATATATTTT. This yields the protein CASRIQVKSGNTIYF.